Listed here are 30 T cell receptor beta chains from one sample, sequenced in a study of CD8+ T cells in alopecia areata. The treatment here: oral pan-JAK inhibitor, 5-10 mg twice daily. RNA, once extracted, was reverse transcribed into cDNA for use as the sequencing template. Data came from immunoSEQ multiplex PCR; TCRdb stores just in-frame clones and leaves some out. Here the sample spans about 210,000 clones, less than 45% being singletons. Sample: CD4+ T cells sorted from blood, taken at week 34, from a patient treated with tofacitinib. The receptors were gathered from a human donor with alopecia areata.

In its sample, this clone was seen a few times. V and J are TRBV18 and TRBJ2-7, with D possibly matching TRBD1 (6 bases). Trimming cost V 2 bases and J 6 bases, with 11 bases left between them. This CDR3 has 13 residues. Germline CDR1 is KGHSH and CDR2 is LQKENI. The CDR3 nucleotides read TGTGCCAGCTCACCAATACAGGGCCGCGAGCAGTACTTC. Translation: CASSPIQGREQYF.

The chain has TRBV19 and TRBJ1-1; no clear D. V was pared by 1 base and J by 5 bases, with 11 bases between. The CDR3 sequence is 14 residues long. Per germline, CDR1 LNHDA and CDR2 SQIVND (reference sequence). The chain's CDR3 is CASSIAAGETEAFF. The CDR3 DNA reads as TGTGCCAGTAGTATAGCGGCAGGCGAGACTGAAGCTTTCTTT.

This clone was found a few times. The gene calls are TRBV7-8 and TRBJ1-3; D uncertain. In germline, CDR1 is SGHVS, CDR2 FQNEAQ. With 1 base removed from V and 0 bases from J, the gap between germline ends came to 7 bases. This CDR3 contains 15 residues. This CDR3 reads CASSLDSNSGNTIYF. The CDR3, as DNA: TGTGCCAGCAGCTTAGACAGCAACTCTGGAAACACCATATATTTT.

This clone was found a few times. V and J are TRBV7-2 and TRBJ1-1, with D hard to call. The germline gives CDR1 SGHTA, CDR2 FQGNSA. This CDR3 contains 14 residues. V dropped 1 base and J dropped 3 bases, with 9 bases sitting between them. The chain's CDR3 is CASSLVPRYTEAFF. The CDR3 DNA reads as TGTGCCAGCAGCTTAGTCCCGAGGTACACTGAAGCTTTCTTT.

This clone was detected a few times. The genes are TRBV10-3 and TRBJ1-1, with D possibly TRBD1 on 5 matching bases. V lost 7 bases and J lost 1, with 10 bases in between. This CDR3 comprises 13 residues. Germline V CDR1 and CDR2: ENHRY, SYGVKD. The CDR3 reads CAITFGTNTEAFF. CDR3 in DNA: TGTGCCATCACGTTTGGGACGAACACTGAAGCTTTCTTT.

This chain uses TRBV9 with TRBJ1-5; no firm D call. CDR3 length: 13 residues. Germline V CDR1 and CDR2: SGDLS, YYNGEE. V was pared by 0 bases and J by 9 bases, with 10 bases between. This CDR3 reads CASSVALERPQHF. The DNA of the CDR3 is TGTGCCAGCAGCGTAGCGCTAGAGCGGCCCCAGCATTTT.

This chain uses TRBV6-6 with TRBJ2-6; D is ambiguous. The CDR3 sequence is 15 residues long. From germline, CDR1 is MNHNY and CDR2 SVGAGI (reference sequence). V lost 6 bases and J lost 0, with 9 bases in between. CDR3 protein: CASSIGSSGANVLTF. The DNA for the CDR3 is TGTGCCAGCAGCATAGGTAGCTCTGGGGCCAACGTCCTGACTTTC.

The genes are TRBV6-6 and TRBJ2-3; 7 positions match TRBD2. The CDR3 runs 13 residues. Germline CDR1 MNHNY, CDR2 SVGAGI (reference sequence). V shed 8 bases and J 2 bases; nucleotides not matched to a gene: 4. Here the CDR3 reads CASWREFTDTQYF. The CDR3 nucleotides read TGTGCCAGCTGGCGGGAGTTCACAGATACGCAGTATTTT.

This rearrangement joins TRBV30 to TRBJ2-2; 7 bases align to TRBD1. This CDR3 has 15 residues. Per germline, CDR1 GTSNPN and CDR2 SVGIG (reference sequence). Trimming at V came to 3 bases and at J to 6 bases, leaving 10 bases not matched to a gene. The CDR3, as DNA: TGTGCCTGGAGGAGGAAAGGACAGGCAGCCGGGGAGCTGTTTTTT. This codes for CAWRRKGQAAGELFF.

The chain couples TRBV7-2 to TRBJ1-2; TRBD1 matches at 8 bases. The J segment lost 3 bases and the V segment lost 2 bases, leaving 11 bases of the junction unmatched. Per germline, CDR1 SGHTA and CDR2 FQGNSA. The CDR3 has 17 amino acids. In DNA form, the CDR3 reads TGTGCCAGCAGCTTAATTGCTTGGGCAGGGGGCGACTATGGCTACACCTTC. This gives the protein CASSLIAWAGGDYGYTF.

There are a few counts of this clone. This chain connects TRBV4-1 to TRBJ1-2; 9 bases are a match to TRBD1. Germline-derived CDR1 and CDR2 are MGHRA and YSYEKL. V gave up 4 bases and J gave up 4 bases; unmatched junction bases: 10. This CDR3 has 16 amino acids. CDR3 in DNA: TGCGCCAGCAGCCGCCTGCCCGGGACAGGGACCTATGGCTACACCTTC. This translates into CASSRLPGTGTYGYTF.

The V gene is TRBV30, the J gene TRBJ2-3; D is uncertain. Germline assignment: CDR1 GTSNPN and CDR2 SVGIG (reference sequence). Deletions cut 4 bases from V and 0 bases from J, with 8 bases between. There are 13 residues in the CDR3. CDR3 DNA sequence: TGTGCCTGGATCTTAGGTAGCACAGATACGCAGTATTTT. This sequence encodes CAWILGSTDTQYF.

The V gene is TRBV11-2, the J gene TRBJ2-7; 7 nucleotides match TRBD1. Unmatched junction bases numbered 10, after V lost 8 bases and J lost 3 bases. The CDR3 sequence is 14 residues long. The V gene's germline CDR1 is SGHAT and CDR2 FQNNGV. The CDR3 DNA follows: TGTGCCAGCCGACGGGACAGAGGAGACTACGAGCAGTACTTC. Translating gives CASRRDRGDYEQYF.

The rearrangement uses TRBV7-3 and TRBJ1-1, with D uncertain. CDR3 length: 13 amino acids. Germline assignment: CDR1 SGHTA and CDR2 FQGTGA. The ends were cut back, 1 base at V and 4 bases at J, with 7 bases in the middle. The CDR3 reads CASSLSQVTEAFF. CDR3 nucleotides: TGTGCCAGCAGCTTAAGTCAGGTCACTGAAGCTTTCTTT.

Details on this clone: Other DNA variants within this sample encode the same CDR3. The chain links TRBV5-1 to TRBJ2-5; D is unresolved. This CDR3 region has 14 residues. The germline V gene encodes CDR1 SGHRS and CDR2 YFSETQ. Trimming took 2 bases from V and 2 from J, leaving 10 bases between them. CDR3 in amino acids: CASSLPGPQETQYF. Written as DNA, the CDR3 is TGCGCCAGCAGCTTACCGGGCCCGCAAGAGACCCAGTACTTC.

This clone has only a few counts. V gene TRBV9 combines with J gene TRBJ2-3; 8 nucleotides align to TRBD2. The J segment lost 7 bases and the V segment lost 4 bases, leaving 11 bases of the junction unmatched. Per germline, CDR1 SGDLS and CDR2 YYNGEE. The CDR3 runs to 15 residues. The CDR3 DNA is TGTGCCAGCAGCCCAGGACGGGAGGGCCCCTATACGCAGTATTTT. Its protein product is CASSPGREGPYTQYF.

This clone was picked up a small number of times. The chain carries TRBV7-9 and TRBJ1-2, with D perhaps matching TRBD1 (5 bases). V was pared by 5 bases and J by 6 bases, with 16 bases between. The CDR3 covers 14 residues. Germline CDR1 and CDR2: SEHNR and FQNEAQ (reference sequence). CDR3 nucleotides: TGTGCCAGCAGCCGCTTGGGGGTACCCCATGGCTACACCTTC. Translating gives CASSRLGVPHGYTF. Looking up the rest from reference TRBV7-9 and TRBJ1-2 gives the full variable domain: DTGVSQNPRHKITKRGQNVTFRCDPISEHNRLYWYRQTLGQGPEFLTYFQNEAQLEKSRLLSDRFSAERPKGSFSTLEIQRTEQGDSAMYLCASSRLGVPHGYTFGSGTRLTVV.

The chain joins TRBV7-3 to TRBJ1-2; TRBD1 matches 7 bases. J gave up 4 bases and V 6 bases, and 5 bases lay outside the gene matches. Germline CDR1 and CDR2: SGHTA and FQGTGA. The CDR3 length is 13 residues. CDR3 loop: CASSQGDGYGYTF. The CDR3 DNA reads TGTGCCAGCAGTCAGGGGGACGGCTATGGCTACACCTTC. Full variable domain (outside the CDR3, taken from reference TRBV7-3 and TRBJ1-2): GAGVSQTPSNKVTEKGKYVELRCDPISGHTALYWYRQSLGQGPEFLIYFQGTGAADDSGLPNDRFFAVRPEGSVSTLKIQRTERGDSAVYLCASSQGDGYGYTFGSGTRLTVV.

This clone was seen a few times. The chain has TRBV10-1 and TRBJ2-1, with TRBD2 as a possible D gene (5 bases). Germline assignment: CDR1 WNHNN and CDR2 SYGVQD (reference sequence). Trimming left V 4 bases short and J 7 bases short, with 20 bases between. The CDR3 length is 16 residues. DNA of the CDR3: TGCGCCAGCAGTGCGAACCCTACGACTACTCTAAATGAGCAGTTCTTC. Translation: CASSANPTTTLNEQFF.

In its sample, this clone was seen many times. The chain links TRBV5-4 to TRBJ2-1, with TRBD1 matching over 8 bases. Germline values: CDR1 SGHNT, CDR2 YYREEE (reference sequence). The CDR3 length is 15 residues. With 4 bases clipped from V and 7 bases from J, the junction kept 10 bases outside the gene matches. The CDR3 spells CASSLGQGGRNEQFF. The CDR3 DNA is TGTGCCAGCAGCCTTGGACAGGGAGGTAGGAATGAGCAGTTCTTC.

This sequence joins TRBV14 and TRBJ2-3; no clear D gene. V was trimmed by 1 base and J by 0 bases, leaving 5 bases between them. The germline CDR1 and CDR2 sequences are SGHDN and FVKESK. This CDR3 region has 14 residues. The CDR3 DNA follows: TGTGCCAGCAGCCAAGGCTCTAGCACAGATACGCAGTATTTT. Translation gives CASSQGSSTDTQYF.

V is TRBV5-1 and J is TRBJ1-3; 7 bases are shared with TRBD1. The CDR3 contains 16 residues. In germline, CDR1 is SGHRS, CDR2 YFSETQ. The junction had 4 bases not matched to a gene; V was cut back by 1 base and J by 0 bases. CDR3 amino acids: CASSLQGVLSGNTIYF. In DNA, the CDR3 is TGCGCCAGCAGCTTGCAGGGGGTTCTCTCTGGAAACACCATATATTTT.

This chain uses TRBV11-2 with TRBJ2-1; 12 nucleotides line up with TRBD1. CDR1 SGHAT and CDR2 FQNNGV come from the germline V gene. V shed 6 bases and J 8 bases; nucleotides not matched to a gene: 8. The CDR3 extends over 15 amino acids. The CDR3 spells CASSYTGTGGDEQFF. The CDR3 DNA is TGTGCCAGCAGTTATACCGGGACAGGGGGCGATGAGCAGTTCTTC.

This clone came up once. V is TRBV6-5 and J is TRBJ2-7; unclear D gene. This CDR3 comprises 13 residues. Trimming shortened V by 6 bases and J by 7 bases, and 16 bases separated the two germline ends. Germline V gene data show CDR1 as MNHEY and CDR2 as SVGAGI. The CDR3 nucleotides read TGTGCCAGCAGGAGGACGGCCCTGGGTGAGCAGTACTTC. This encodes CASRRTALGEQYF.

This clone turned up a few times. The chain has TRBV9 and TRBJ2-3; no definite D call. Germline lookup yields CDR1 SGDLS and CDR2 YYNGEE. The CDR3 sequence is 13 residues long. The V end lost 1 base, the J end lost 6 bases, and 9 bases lay between the germline ends. The CDR3 region is CASSVNRPDTQYF. CDR3 nucleotide sequence: TGTGCCAGCAGCGTAAACCGCCCGGATACGCAGTATTTT.

This clone was seen just once. This chain joins TRBV2 and TRBJ2-1, with unresolved D. This CDR3 has 13 residues. Germline assignment: CDR1 SNHLY and CDR2 FYNNEI. The germline V and J ends were trimmed by 7 bases and 5 bases, with 12 bases remaining between them. The CDR3 DNA reads as TGTGCCAGCACCCCTTTACGGGACAATGAGCAGTTCTTC. It encodes CASTPLRDNEQFF.

The chain has TRBV7-9 and TRBJ2-3; D gene unclear. V lost 5 bases, J lost 0 bases, and 12 bases lay in between. The CDR3 totals 15 residues. Germline V gene lookup returns CDR1 SEHNR and CDR2 FQNEAQ (reference sequence). The CDR3 reads CASSPTGSSTDTQYF. Here the CDR3 DNA reads TGTGCCAGCAGCCCTACGGGCTCTAGCACAGATACGCAGTATTTT.

The rearrangement uses TRBV4-1 and TRBJ2-7; D perhaps matches TRBD2 (6 bases). The V and J ends lost 0 bases and 2 bases respectively, with 14 bases between them. CDR3 length: 16 amino acids. The germline V gene encodes CDR1 MGHRA and CDR2 YSYEKL. The CDR3 protein is CASSQDLPSGAYEQYF. The CDR3 DNA reads TGCGCCAGCAGCCAAGATTTACCCTCGGGGGCCTACGAGCAGTACTTC.

The rearrangement uses TRBV20-1 and TRBJ2-1; D is uncertain. This CDR3 region has 11 residues. Germline CDR1 and CDR2: DFQATT and SNEGSKA (reference sequence). V gave up 2 bases and J gave up 4 bases, with 3 bases separating them. The CDR3 coding sequence is TGCAGTGCTAGAAGTTACAATGAGCAGTTCTTC. Translation: CSARSYNEQFF.

The chain combines TRBV5-6 with TRBJ1-6; TRBD1 aligns across 8 bases. V lost 6 bases and J lost 7; bases outside the gene matches: 9. The CDR3 totals 15 residues. Germline V gene sequence: CDR1 SGHDT, CDR2 YYEEEE. The CDR3 DNA reads TGTGCCAGCACCGCCTCGGACAGGGTAAATTCACCCCTCCACTTT. This translates into CASTASDRVNSPLHF.